This TCR beta chain is drawn from a study of blood T cell repertoires in COVID-19. About the study: Samples of COVID-19 (acute and convalescent) were obtained from the United States, Italy and Spain. The cDNA or gDNA used as material had been derived from T cells, B-cell-depleted T cells, or PBMCs.

Under the authors' procedure: Estimation of nucleated cell counts relied on the amplification of reference gene primers. Sequenced by immunoSEQ multiplex PCR; TCRdb stores in-frame clones only, minus some. V and J calls and clone size are as listed in that table; D and trimming were resolved from the DNA. The data hold under 500,000 clones, with roughly 91% observed a single time. Trimming stripped 3 bases from V and 9 bases from J, with 14 bases between. CDR3 length: 13 amino acids. Sequenced sample: peripheral blood. V is TRBV12-3 or TRBV12-4 and J is TRBJ1-1; tentatively, D is TRBD1 (5 bases). The receptor was isolated from a woman aged 25 to 45 with acute or convalescent COVID-19. Here the CDR3 DNA reads TGTGCCAGCAGTTTTGAGAGGGGACTCAAAGCTTTCTTT. This encodes CASSFERGLKAFF.